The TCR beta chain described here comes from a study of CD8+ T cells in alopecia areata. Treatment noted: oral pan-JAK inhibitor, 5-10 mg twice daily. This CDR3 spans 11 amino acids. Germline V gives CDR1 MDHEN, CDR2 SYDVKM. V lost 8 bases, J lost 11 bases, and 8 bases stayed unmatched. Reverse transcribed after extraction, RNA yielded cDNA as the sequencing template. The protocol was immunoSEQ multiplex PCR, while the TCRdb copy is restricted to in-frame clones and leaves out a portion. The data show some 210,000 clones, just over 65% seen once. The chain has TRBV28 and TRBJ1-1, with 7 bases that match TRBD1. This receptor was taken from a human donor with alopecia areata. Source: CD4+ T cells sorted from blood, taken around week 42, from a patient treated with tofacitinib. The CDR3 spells CASLGGGGAFF. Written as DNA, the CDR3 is TGTGCCAGCTTAGGGGGCGGAGGGGCTTTCTTT.